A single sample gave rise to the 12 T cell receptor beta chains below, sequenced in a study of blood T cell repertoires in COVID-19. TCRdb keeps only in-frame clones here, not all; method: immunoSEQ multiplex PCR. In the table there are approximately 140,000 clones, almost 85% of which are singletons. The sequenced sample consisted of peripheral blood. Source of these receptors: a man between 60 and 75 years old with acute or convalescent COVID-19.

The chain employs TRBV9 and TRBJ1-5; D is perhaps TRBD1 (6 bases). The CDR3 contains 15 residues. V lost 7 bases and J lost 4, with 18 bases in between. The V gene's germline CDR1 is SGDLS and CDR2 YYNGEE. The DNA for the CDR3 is TGTGCCAGCTCCCAGGGGAGGGGTTTAAATCAGCCCCAGCATTTT. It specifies CASSQGRGLNQPQHF.

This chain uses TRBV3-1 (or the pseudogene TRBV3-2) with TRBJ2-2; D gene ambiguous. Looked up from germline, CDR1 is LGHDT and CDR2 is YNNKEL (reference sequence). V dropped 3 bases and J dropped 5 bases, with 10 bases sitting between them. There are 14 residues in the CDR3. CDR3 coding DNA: TGTGCCAGCAGCCAGGGCTTTGGGACCGGGGAGCTGTTTTTT. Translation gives CASSQGFGTGELFF.

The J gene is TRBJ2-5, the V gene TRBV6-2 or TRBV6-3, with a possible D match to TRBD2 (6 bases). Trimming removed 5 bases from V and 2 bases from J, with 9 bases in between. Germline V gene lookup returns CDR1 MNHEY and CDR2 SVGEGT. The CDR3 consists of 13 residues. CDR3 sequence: CASSPREQETQYF. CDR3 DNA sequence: TGTGCCAGCAGTCCCCGGGAGCAAGAGACCCAGTACTTC.

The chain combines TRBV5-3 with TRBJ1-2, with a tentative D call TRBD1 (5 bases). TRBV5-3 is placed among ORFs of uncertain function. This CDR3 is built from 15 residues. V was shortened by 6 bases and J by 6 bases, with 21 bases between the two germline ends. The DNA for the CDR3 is TGTGCCAGAACCGTTAGTTGGCAGGGTCCCAATGGCTACACCTTC. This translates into CARTVSWQGPNGYTF.

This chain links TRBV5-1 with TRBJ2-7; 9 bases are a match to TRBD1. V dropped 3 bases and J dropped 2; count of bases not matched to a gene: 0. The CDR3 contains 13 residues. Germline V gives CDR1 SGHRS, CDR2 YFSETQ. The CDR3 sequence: CASSWDRAYEQYF. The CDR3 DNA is TGCGCCAGCAGCTGGGACAGGGCCTACGAGCAGTACTTC.

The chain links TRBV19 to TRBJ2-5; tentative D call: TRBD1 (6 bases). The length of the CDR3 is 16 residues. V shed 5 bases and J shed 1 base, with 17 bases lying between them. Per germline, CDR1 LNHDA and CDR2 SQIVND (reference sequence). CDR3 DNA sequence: TGTGCCAGTAGTCCGGGACACCCTGCCGGCCAAGAGACCCAGTACTTC. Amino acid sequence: CASSPGHPAGQETQYF.

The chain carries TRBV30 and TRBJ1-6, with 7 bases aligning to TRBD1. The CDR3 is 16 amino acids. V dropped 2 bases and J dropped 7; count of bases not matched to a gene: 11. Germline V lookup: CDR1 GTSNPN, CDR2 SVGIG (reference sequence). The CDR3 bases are TGTGCCTGGAGTCTTACAGGGGCCGTAAACAATTCACCCCTCCACTTT. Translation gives CAWSLTGAVNNSPLHF.

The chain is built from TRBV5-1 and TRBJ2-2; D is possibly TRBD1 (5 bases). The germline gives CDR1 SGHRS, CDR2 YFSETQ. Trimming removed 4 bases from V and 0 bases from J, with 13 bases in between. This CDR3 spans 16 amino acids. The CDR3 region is CASSERQPTNTGELFF. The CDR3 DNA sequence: TGCGCCAGCAGCGAACGACAGCCTACGAACACCGGGGAGCTGTTTTTT.

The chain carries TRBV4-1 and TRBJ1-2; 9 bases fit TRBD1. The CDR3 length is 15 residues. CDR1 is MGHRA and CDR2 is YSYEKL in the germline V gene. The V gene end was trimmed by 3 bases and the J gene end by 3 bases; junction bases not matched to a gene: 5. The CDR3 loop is CASSQTGTGHYGYTF. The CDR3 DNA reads TGCGCCAGCAGCCAGACCGGGACAGGGCACTATGGCTACACCTTC.

The DNA of the CDR3 is TGTGCCACCAGCAGAGATCCTCAGGAGGGGAAAGCTTTCTTT. This sequence encodes CATSRDPQEGKAFF. The chain recombines TRBV15 with TRBJ1-1; D may be TRBD1 (5 bases). The germline gives CDR1 LNHNV, CDR2 YYDKDF (reference sequence). The CDR3 sequence is 14 residues long. Trimming left V 0 bases short and J 9 bases short, with 14 bases between.

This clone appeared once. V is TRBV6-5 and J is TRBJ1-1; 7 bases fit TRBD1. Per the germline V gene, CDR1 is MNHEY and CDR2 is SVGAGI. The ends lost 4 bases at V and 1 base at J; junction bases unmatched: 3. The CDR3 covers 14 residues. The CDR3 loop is CASSLAGGNTEAFF. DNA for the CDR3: TGTGCCAGCAGTTTGGCAGGGGGGAACACTGAAGCTTTCTTT.

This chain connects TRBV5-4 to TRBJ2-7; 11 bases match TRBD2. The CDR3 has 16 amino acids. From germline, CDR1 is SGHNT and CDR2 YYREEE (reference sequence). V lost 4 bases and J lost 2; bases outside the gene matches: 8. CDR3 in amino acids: CASSIGTSGIPYEQYF. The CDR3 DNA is TGTGCCAGCAGCATCGGGACTAGCGGAATCCCCTACGAGCAGTACTTC.